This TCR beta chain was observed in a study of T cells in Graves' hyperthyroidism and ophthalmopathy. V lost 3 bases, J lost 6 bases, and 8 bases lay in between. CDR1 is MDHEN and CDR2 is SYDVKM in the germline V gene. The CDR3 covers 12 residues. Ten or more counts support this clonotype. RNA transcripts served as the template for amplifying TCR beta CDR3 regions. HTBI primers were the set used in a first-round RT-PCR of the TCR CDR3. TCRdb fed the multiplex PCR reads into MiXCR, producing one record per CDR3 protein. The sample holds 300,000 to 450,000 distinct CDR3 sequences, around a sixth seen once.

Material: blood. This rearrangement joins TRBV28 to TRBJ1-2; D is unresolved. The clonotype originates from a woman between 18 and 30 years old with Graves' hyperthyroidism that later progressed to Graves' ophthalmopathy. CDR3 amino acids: CASSLRTDGYTF. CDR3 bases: TGTGCCAGCAGTTTGAGGACCGATGGCTACACCTTC.